Listed below are T cell receptor beta chains from one sample, sequenced in a study of OX40 agonist ivuxolimab in advanced cancers. The assay was immunoSEQ multiplex PCR, and TCRdb's table has in-frame clones only and misses some. The table includes about 150,000 clones, over 75% detected once. The sequencing here drew on CD4+ or CD8+ T cells sorted from blood, taken in a trial of the OX40 agonist ivuxolimab. These receptors were collected from an adult with an advanced solid tumor such as melanoma, head and neck, liver or kidney cancer. CDR3s include the opening cysteine and the closing phenylalanine or tryptophan. Some rows have no size entry. The others give once, few or many, or a class for an expanded clone.

V	length	J	size	CDR3
TRBV2	17	TRBJ2-7	few	CASTRGLGTSGTYEQYF
TRBV5-1	15	NA	NA	CASSLAGTSANEQYF
TRBV4-2	16	TRBJ1-2	NA	CASSEGQGAQSYGYTF
TRBV11-2	14	TRBJ2-3	NA	CASSFLRGVDTQYF
TRBV10-3	16	TRBJ1-4	NA	CAISAGGGQTNEKLFF
TRBV27	13	TRBJ2-3	NA	CASRGTGTDTQYF
TRBV28	14	TRBJ1-5	NA	CASFMTGQGQPQHF
TRBV6-5	14	TRBJ1-5	NA	CASGGDRSNRPQHF
TRBV28	15	TRBJ2-5	NA	CASSLAGTGAREQYF
TRBV11-1	14	TRBJ1-1	NA	CASSWNRGRTEAFF
TRBV9	15	TRBJ2-1	NA	CASSVGGVTKNEQFF
TRBV19	11	TRBJ2-5	few	CASSRGETQYF
TRBV28	11	TRBJ2-7	NA	CASSSTYEQYF
TRBV18	12	TRBJ2-1	NA	CASSRQGSEQFF
TRBV19	16	TRBJ2-7	once	CASRTRGTGDLREQYF
TRBV9	16	TRBJ2-2	NA	CASSVVAGANTGELFF
TRBV18	14	TRBJ1-1	NA	CASSLGQGNTEAFF
TRBV25-1	12	TRBJ2-1	NA	CASSLAYNEQFF
TRBV14	14	TRBJ2-2	NA	CASSQVLAAGELFF
TRBV25-1	12	TRBJ1-2	NA	CASNEGVYGYTF
TRBV7-9	12	TRBJ1-6	NA	CASSPTVSALHF
TRBV2	16	TRBJ1-5	NA	CASSEGVSFSNQPQHF
TRBV19	15	TRBJ2-1	NA	CASSINLGGGDEQFF
TRBV7-2	13	TRBJ2-7	NA	CASSTDLTYEQYF
TRBV27	14	TRBJ2-3	NA	CASSLSAAADTQYF
TRBV27	16	TRBJ2-7	NA	CASSLLASGTPYEQYF
TRBV10-3	16	TRBJ2-1	NA	CAISAEWGGIDNEQFF
TRBV7-9	13	TRBJ2-3	NA	CASSEGVTDTQYF
TRBV19	17	TRBJ2-1	NA	CASSIPRQGSSYNEQFF
TRBV9	16	TRBJ2-2	NA	CASSVVREGRTGELFF
TRBV5-8	15	TRBJ2-2	NA	CASRPGTRNTGELFF
TRBV29-1	15	TRBJ2-7	NA	CSVEELAGVSYEQYF
TRBV6-5	14	TRBJ1-5	NA	CASSELQGNQPQHF